This paragraph covers one T cell receptor beta chain sequence. Its specificity is unknown. The data stem from a study of CD8+CD57+ T cells in acquired aplastic anemia. About the study: Sorted CD4+ and CD8+ cells gave an average of roughly 3.3 ug of DNA. Study conclusions and caveats: Patients showed no significant difference from controls in CD8+ Simpson's diversity.

The sequenced patients had an expansion of CD8+CD57+ cells seen by flow cytometry. Among the patients, all had severe acquired aplastic anemia. Researchers used genomic DNA as the template to profile TCR beta VDJ and CDR3. TCRdb processed the reads anew with MiXCR; each CDR3 protein has one entry. The sample has 170,000 or so distinct CDR3 sequences; 40% to 60% are singletons. The TCR sequence derives from a human donor with aplastic anemia. Sequenced input: sorted CD4+, CD8+, or CD8+CD57+ T cells (not recorded which) from PBMCs.

CDR3 sequence (DNA): TGTGCCAGCAGCGTAGGACAGGGGGCGCGGTACGAGCAGTACTTC. It translates to CASSVGQGARYEQYF. V is TRBV9 and J is TRBJ2-7; 10 bases match TRBD1. The length of the CDR3 is 15 residues. Germline V gene sequence: CDR1 SGDLS, CDR2 YYNGEE. The V and J ends lost 0 bases and 4 bases, in that order; junction bases with no gene match: 4. Supplemented by reference TRBV9 and TRBJ2-7, the full variable domain reads DSGVTQTPKHLITATGQRVTLRCSPRSGDLSVYWYQQSLDQGLQFLIQYYNGEERAKGNILERFSAQQFPDLHSELNLSSLELGDSALYFCASSVGQGARYEQYFGPGTRLTVT.